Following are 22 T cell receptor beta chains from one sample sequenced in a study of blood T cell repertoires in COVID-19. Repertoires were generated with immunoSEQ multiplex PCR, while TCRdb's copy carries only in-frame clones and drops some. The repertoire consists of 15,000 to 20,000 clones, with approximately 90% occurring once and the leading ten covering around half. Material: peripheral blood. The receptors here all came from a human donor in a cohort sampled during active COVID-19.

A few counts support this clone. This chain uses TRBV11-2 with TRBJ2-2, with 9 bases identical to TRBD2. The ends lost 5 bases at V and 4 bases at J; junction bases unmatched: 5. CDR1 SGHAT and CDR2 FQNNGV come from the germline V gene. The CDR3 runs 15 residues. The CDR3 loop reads CASSNRLAVTGELFF. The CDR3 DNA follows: TGTGCCAGCAGCAACCGACTAGCGGTCACCGGGGAGCTGTTTTTT.

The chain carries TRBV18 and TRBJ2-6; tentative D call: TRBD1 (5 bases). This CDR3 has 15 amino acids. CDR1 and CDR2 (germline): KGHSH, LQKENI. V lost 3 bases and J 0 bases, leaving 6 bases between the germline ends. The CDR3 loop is CASSPDSSGANVLTF. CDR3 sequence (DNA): TGTGCCAGCTCACCCGACAGCTCTGGGGCCAACGTCCTGACTTTC.

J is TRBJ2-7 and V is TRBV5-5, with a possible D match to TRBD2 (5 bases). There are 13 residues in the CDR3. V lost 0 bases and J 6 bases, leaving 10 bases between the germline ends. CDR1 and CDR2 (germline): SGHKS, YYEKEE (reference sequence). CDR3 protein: CASSLGLRGEQYF. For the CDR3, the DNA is TGTGCCAGCAGCTTGGGTCTCCGGGGCGAGCAGTACTTC. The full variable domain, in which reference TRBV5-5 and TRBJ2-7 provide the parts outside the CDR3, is DAGVTQSPTHLIKTRGQQVTLRCSPISGHKSVSWYQQVLGQGPQFIFQYYEKEERGRGNFPDRFSARQFPNYSSELNVNALLLGDSALYLCASSLGLRGEQYFGPGTRLTVT.

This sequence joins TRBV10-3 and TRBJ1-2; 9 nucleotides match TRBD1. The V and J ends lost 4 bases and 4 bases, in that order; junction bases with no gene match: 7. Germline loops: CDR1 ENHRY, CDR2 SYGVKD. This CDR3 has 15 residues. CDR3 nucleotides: TGTGCCATCAGTGTGAGGGACAGGGTTCCCTATGGCTACACCTTC. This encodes CAISVRDRVPYGYTF.

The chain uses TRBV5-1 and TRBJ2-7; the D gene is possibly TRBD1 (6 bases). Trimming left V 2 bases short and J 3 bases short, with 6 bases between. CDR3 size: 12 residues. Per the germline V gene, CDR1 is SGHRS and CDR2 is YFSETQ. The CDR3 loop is CASSFRGYEQYF. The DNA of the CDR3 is TGCGCCAGCAGCTTCAGGGGCTACGAGCAGTACTTC.

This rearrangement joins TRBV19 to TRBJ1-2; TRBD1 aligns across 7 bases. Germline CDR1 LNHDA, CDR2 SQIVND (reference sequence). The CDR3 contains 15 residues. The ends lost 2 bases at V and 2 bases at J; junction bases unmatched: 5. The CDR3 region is CASSINDRENYGYTF. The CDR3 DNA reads TGTGCCAGTAGTATAAACGACAGGGAGAACTATGGCTACACCTTC.

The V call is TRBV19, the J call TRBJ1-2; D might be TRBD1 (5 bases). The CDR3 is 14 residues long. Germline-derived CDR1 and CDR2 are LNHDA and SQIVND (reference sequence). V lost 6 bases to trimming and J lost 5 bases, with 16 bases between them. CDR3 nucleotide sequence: TGTGCCAGTAGGTCGGGGGGTGAGGAGTATGGCTACACCTTC. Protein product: CASRSGGEEYGYTF.

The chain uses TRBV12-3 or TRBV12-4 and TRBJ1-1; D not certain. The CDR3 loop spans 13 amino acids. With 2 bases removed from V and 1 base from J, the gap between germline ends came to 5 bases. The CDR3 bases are TGTGCCAGCAGTTTACGGGGGAACACTGAAGCTTTCTTT. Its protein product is CASSLRGNTEAFF.

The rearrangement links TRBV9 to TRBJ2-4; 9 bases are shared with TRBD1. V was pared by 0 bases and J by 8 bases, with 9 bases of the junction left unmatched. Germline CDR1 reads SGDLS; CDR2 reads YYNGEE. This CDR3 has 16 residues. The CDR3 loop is CASSVGGQGSEYIQYF. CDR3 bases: TGTGCCAGCAGCGTAGGGGGACAGGGTAGCGAGTACATTCAGTACTTC.

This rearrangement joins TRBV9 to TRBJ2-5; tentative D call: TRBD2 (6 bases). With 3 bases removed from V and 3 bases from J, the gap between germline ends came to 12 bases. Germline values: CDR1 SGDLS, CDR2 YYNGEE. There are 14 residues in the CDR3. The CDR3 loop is CASSGGGRKETQYF. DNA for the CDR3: TGTGCCAGCAGCGGGGGAGGAAGAAAAGAGACCCAGTACTTC.

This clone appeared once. The CDR3 sequence: CAISEFDRGGYTF. CDR3 coding DNA: TGTGCCATCAGTGAGTTCGACCGCGGGGGCTACACCTTC. This chain uses TRBV10-3 with TRBJ1-2; no clear D. Germline values: CDR1 ENHRY, CDR2 SYGVKD. Trimming pared 1 base from V and 8 bases from J, leaving 11 bases between. The CDR3 runs 13 residues.

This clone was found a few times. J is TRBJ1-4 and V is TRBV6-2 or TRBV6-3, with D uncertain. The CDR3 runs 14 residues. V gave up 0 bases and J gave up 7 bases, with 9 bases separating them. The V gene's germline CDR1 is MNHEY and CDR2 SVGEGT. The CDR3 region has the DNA TGTGCCAGCAGTTACTCCAGGTCTGGTGAAAAACTGTTTTTT. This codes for CASSYSRSGEKLFF.

DNA for the CDR3: TGTGCCAGCAGTCCCTTTCGGGACACTGAAGCTTTCTTT. Translated: CASSPFRDTEAFF. The chain joins TRBV2 to TRBJ1-1; D is uncertain. Trimming cost V 5 bases and J 3 bases, with 10 bases left between them. Germline assignment: CDR1 SNHLY and CDR2 FYNNEI. The CDR3 length is 13 residues.

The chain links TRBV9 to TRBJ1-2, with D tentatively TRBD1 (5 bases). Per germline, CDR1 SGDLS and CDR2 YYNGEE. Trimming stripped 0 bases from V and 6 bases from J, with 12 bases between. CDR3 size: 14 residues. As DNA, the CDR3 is TGTGCCAGCAGCGTAGCTGGGGGGATCCATGGCTACACCTTC. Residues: CASSVAGGIHGYTF. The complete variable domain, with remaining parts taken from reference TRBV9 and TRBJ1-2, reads DSGVTQTPKHLITATGQRVTLRCSPRSGDLSVYWYQQSLDQGLQFLIQYYNGEERAKGNILERFSAQQFPDLHSELNLSSLELGDSALYFCASSVAGGIHGYTFGSGTRLTVV.

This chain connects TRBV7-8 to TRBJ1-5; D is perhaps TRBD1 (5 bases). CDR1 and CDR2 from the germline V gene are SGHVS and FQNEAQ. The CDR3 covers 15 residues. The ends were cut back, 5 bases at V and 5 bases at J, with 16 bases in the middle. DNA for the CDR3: TGTGCCAGCAGCCCCATGCGCAGGGTGGATCAGCCCCAGCATTTT. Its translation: CASSPMRRVDQPQHF.

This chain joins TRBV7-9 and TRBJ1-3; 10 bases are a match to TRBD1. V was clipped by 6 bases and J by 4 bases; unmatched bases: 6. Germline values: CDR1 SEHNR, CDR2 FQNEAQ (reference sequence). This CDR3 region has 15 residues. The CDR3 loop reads CASRTGTGDGNTIYF. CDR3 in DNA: TGTGCCAGCAGAACCGGGACAGGGGACGGAAACACCATATATTTT.

CDR3 amino acids: CASSPPQGPGNEQFF. CDR3 DNA sequence: TGTGCCAGTAGTCCACCCCAGGGGCCCGGCAATGAGCAGTTCTTC. The rearrangement links TRBV19 to TRBJ2-1; TRBD1 might be the D (6 bases). V was cut by 5 bases and J by 6 bases, with 17 bases left in between. The germline gives CDR1 LNHDA, CDR2 SQIVND (reference sequence). The CDR3 spans 15 residues. Full variable domain (remainder filled in from reference TRBV19 and TRBJ2-1): DGGITQSPKYLFRKEGQNVTLSCEQNLNHDAMYWYRQDPGQGLRLIYYSQIVNDFQKGDIAEGYSVSREKKESFPLTVTSAQKNPTAFYLCASSPPQGPGNEQFFGPGTRLTVL.

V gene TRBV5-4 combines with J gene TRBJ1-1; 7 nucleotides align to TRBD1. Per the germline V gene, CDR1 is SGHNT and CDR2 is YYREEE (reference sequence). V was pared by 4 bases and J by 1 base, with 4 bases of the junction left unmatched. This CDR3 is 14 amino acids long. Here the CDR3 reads CASSGQAANTEAFF. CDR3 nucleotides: TGTGCCAGCAGCGGACAGGCGGCGAACACTGAAGCTTTCTTT.

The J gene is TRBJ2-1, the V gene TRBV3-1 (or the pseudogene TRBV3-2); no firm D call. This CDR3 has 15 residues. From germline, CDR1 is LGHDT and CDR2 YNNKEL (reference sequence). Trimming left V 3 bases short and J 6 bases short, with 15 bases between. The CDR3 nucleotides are TGTGCCAGCAGCCACGACACGAATTTCGGCAATGAGCAGTTCTTC. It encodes CASSHDTNFGNEQFF.

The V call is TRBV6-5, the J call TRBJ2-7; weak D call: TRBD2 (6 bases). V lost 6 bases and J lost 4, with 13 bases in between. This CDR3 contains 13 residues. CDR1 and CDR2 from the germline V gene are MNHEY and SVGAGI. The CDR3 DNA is TGTGCCAGCAGCTCCAGTGGGGGGTACGAGCAGTACTTC. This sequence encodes CASSSSGGYEQYF.

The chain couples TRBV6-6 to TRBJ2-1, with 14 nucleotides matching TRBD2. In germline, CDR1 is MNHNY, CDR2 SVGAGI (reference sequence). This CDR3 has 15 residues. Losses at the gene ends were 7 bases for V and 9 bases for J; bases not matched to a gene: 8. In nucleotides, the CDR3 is TGTGCCAGCATCTCCGGGACTAGCGGGGGCTCTGAGCAGTTCTTC. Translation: CASISGTSGGSEQFF.

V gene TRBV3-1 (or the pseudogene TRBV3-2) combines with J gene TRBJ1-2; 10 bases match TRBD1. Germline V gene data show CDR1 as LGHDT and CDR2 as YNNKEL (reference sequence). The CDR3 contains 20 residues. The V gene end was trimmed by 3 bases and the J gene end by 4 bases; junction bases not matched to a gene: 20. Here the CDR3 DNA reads TGTGCCAGCAGCCACGGTCGAAGATCGTCGGACAGGGGGGAAGTCTATGGCTACACCTTC. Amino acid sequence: CASSHGRRSSDRGEVYGYTF.